The TCR beta chain described here comes from a study of blood T cell repertoires in COVID-19. Libraries were prepared by immunoSEQ multiplex PCR; TCRdb keeps only in-frame clonotypes and omits some of them. Here the sample spans fewer than 350,000 clones, around 89% being singletons. V lost 10 bases and J 3 bases, leaving 13 bases between the germline ends. The CDR3 runs to 13 residues. Germline V gene data show CDR1 as MDHEN and CDR2 as SYDVKM. The source of this sequence is a woman in her twenties or thirties with acute COVID-19. Sequencing input: PBMCs or T cells enriched from blood (not recorded which). This sequence joins TRBV28 and TRBJ1-5; maybe TRBD1 (5 bases). Written as DNA, the CDR3 is TGTGCCACCCTGACAGATTACAATCAGCCCCAGCATTTT. Translation gives CATLTDYNQPQHF.